The 3 T cell receptor beta chains given below trace back to one sample, sequenced in a study of blood T cell repertoires in COVID-19. Here immunoSEQ multiplex PCR was the method, and the copy in TCRdb shows in-frame clones only, minus some. The sample yields around 8,000 clones, less than 75% seen once. Specimen: peripheral blood. These receptors originate from a human donor in a cohort sampled during active COVID-19.

The rearrangement joins TRBV5-6 to TRBJ1-6, with 7 bases aligning to TRBD1. The CDR3 is 15 residues long. V lost 4 bases and J lost 9; bases outside the gene matches: 10. The germline CDR1 and CDR2 sequences are SGHDT and YYEEEE. The CDR3: CASSHGTAAGSPLHF. As DNA, the CDR3 is TGTGCCAGCAGCCATGGGACAGCTGCTGGTTCACCCCTCCACTTT.

The chain is built from TRBV28 and TRBJ2-7; a possible D gene is TRBD2 (6 bases). Trimming removed 5 bases from V and 6 bases from J, with 11 bases in between. Germline-derived CDR1 and CDR2 are MDHEN and SYDVKM. The CDR3 totals 12 residues. The DNA of the CDR3 is TGTGCCAGCAGTCTCGGGACTGCCGAGCAGTACTTC. Its translation: CASSLGTAEQYF.

In DNA form, the CDR3 reads TGTGCCAGCGGCCCGACAGCGTCTAACTATGGCTACACCTTC. It specifies CASGPTASNYGYTF. The genes are TRBV28 and TRBJ1-2, with TRBD1 as a possible D gene (5 bases). Germline V CDR1 and CDR2: MDHEN, SYDVKM. Between the trimmed V and J ends, which lost 8 bases and 0 bases, there was a span of 13 bases. This CDR3 is built from 14 residues.